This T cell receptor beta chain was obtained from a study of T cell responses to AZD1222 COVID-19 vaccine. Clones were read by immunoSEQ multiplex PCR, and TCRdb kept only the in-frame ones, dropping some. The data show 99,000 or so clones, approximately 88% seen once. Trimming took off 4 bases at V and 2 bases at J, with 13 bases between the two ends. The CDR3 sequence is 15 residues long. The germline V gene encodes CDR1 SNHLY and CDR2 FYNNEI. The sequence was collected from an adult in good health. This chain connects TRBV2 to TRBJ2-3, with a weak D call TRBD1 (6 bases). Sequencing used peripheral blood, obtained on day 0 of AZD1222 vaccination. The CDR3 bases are TGTGCCAGCAGTGTTGGGACACTTCACACAGATACGCAGTATTTT. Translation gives CASSVGTLHTDTQYF.